The 17 T cell receptor beta chains in this list originate from one sample, sequenced in a study of blood T cell repertoires in COVID-19. TCRdb's table, derived via immunoSEQ multiplex PCR, lists solely in-frame clones and lacks some. Altogether 120,000 to 150,000 clones are present, 85% to 90% being singletons, with the ten largest covering 2.3%. The sequencing sample was made of peripheral blood. Receptors originate from a human donor in a cohort sampled during active COVID-19.

The CDR3 spells CASSESTRGQTYNEQFF. The CDR3 nucleotides are TGCGCCAGCAGTGAGTCGACTCGGGGACAGACCTACAATGAGCAGTTCTTC. The genes are TRBV10-1 and TRBJ2-1, with 7 bases aligning to TRBD1. Germline V gene data show CDR1 as WNHNN and CDR2 as SYGVQD (reference sequence). J lost 2 bases, V lost 0 bases, and 7 bases had no gene match. There are 17 residues in the CDR3.

This rearrangement joins TRBV11-2 to TRBJ2-3, with D unresolved. Germline V gives CDR1 SGHAT, CDR2 FQNNGV. This CDR3 has 13 residues. The V end lost 4 bases, the J end lost 2 bases, and 7 bases lay between the germline ends. The CDR3 nucleotides are TGTGCCAGCAGCTCACACCTCACAGATACGCAGTATTTT. This codes for CASSSHLTDTQYF.

V usage is TRBV6-2 or TRBV6-3 and J usage is TRBJ2-3; D not resolved. This CDR3 is built from 16 residues. V lost 4 bases and J 0 bases, leaving 14 bases between the germline ends. Germline loops: CDR1 MNHEY, CDR2 SVGEGT. CDR3 sequence: CASSLSTVTSTDTQYF. The DNA for the CDR3 is TGTGCCAGCAGTTTGTCAACGGTTACTAGCACAGATACGCAGTATTTT.

The rearrangement uses TRBV5-1 and TRBJ2-1; 9 bases line up with TRBD2. The germline gives CDR1 SGHRS, CDR2 YFSETQ. J gave up 8 bases and V 4 bases, and 13 bases lay outside the gene matches. The CDR3 consists of 16 residues. The CDR3 here is CASSPSLGGRAYEQFF. CDR3 bases: TGCGCCAGCAGCCCGAGCTTGGGCGGGAGGGCCTATGAGCAGTTCTTC.

The genes are TRBV4-3 and TRBJ2-5, with D possibly matching TRBD1 (5 bases). The CDR3 covers 15 residues. Deletions cut 0 bases from V and 7 bases from J, with 15 bases between. CDR1 is LGHNA and CDR2 is YSLEER in the germline V gene. The CDR3 sequence is CASSQEADPQGTQYF. The CDR3 region has the DNA TGCGCCAGCAGCCAAGAGGCAGACCCTCAGGGGACCCAGTACTTC.

As to this clone: Sequence at one end of the junction differs from germline and may be a read error. The gene calls are TRBV6-5 and TRBJ1-4, with a weak D call TRBD1 (6 bases). Per germline, CDR1 MNHEY and CDR2 SVGAGI. CDR3 size: 14 residues. CDR3 sequence reads: CASSRQVDNGKLFF. The DNA for the CDR3 is TGTGCCAGCAGCCGACAGGTTGATAATGGAAAACTGTTTTTT.

This chain links TRBV7-2 with TRBJ2-7; 10 bases fit TRBD1. This CDR3 has 15 amino acids. V lost 5 bases to trimming and J lost 3 bases; unmatched junction nucleotides: 7. Germline lookup yields CDR1 SGHTA and CDR2 FQGNSA. The CDR3 DNA is TGTGCCAGCAGCGTATGGGGGACAGGGGACTACGAGCAGTACTTC. Residues: CASSVWGTGDYEQYF.

The rearrangement links TRBV6-7 to TRBJ2-7, with 9 bases that match TRBD2. TRBV6-7 is an ORF, and what it does is uncertain. The V gene end was trimmed by 0 bases and the J gene end by 1 base; junction bases not matched to a gene: 7. The length of the CDR3 is 17 residues. In DNA, the CDR3 is TGTGCCAGCAGTTACTCGTCGTCTAGCGGGACGTCCTACGAGCAGTACTTC. This encodes CASSYSSSSGTSYEQYF.

The chain has TRBV27 and TRBJ1-2, with a possible D match to TRBD1 (5 bases). The CDR3 length is 13 residues. V was shortened by 10 bases and J by 1 base, with 13 bases between the two germline ends. Germline lookup yields CDR1 MNHEY and CDR2 SMNVEV (reference sequence). The DNA of the CDR3 is TGTGCCACCAGGGTTACGGTTAACTATGGCTACACCTTC. Its translation: CATRVTVNYGYTF.

J is TRBJ1-1 and V is TRBV18; no clear D gene. This CDR3 has 13 residues. Germline lookup yields CDR1 KGHSH and CDR2 LQKENI. Trimming took off 2 bases at V and 5 bases at J, with 9 bases between the two ends. Written as DNA, the CDR3 is TGTGCCAGCTCACCAGGCCCCGGGACTGAAGCTTTCTTT. Translated: CASSPGPGTEAFF.

V and J are TRBV28 and TRBJ2-3, with 9 positions matching TRBD2. Germline V gene lookup returns CDR1 MDHEN and CDR2 SYDVKM. Germline trimming cut 4 bases from V and 5 bases from J; bases unmatched to any gene: 10. The CDR3 contains 16 residues. For the CDR3, the DNA is TGTGCCAGCAGTTCCTCGGCGGGGGGGCCGATAGATACGCAGTATTTT. This translates into CASSSSAGGPIDTQYF.

The chain recombines TRBV3-1 (or the pseudogene TRBV3-2) with TRBJ2-7; the match to TRBD2 covers 8 bases. CDR1 LGHDT and CDR2 YNNKEL come from the germline V gene (reference sequence). Germline trimming cut 4 bases from V and 1 base from J; bases unmatched to any gene: 6. This CDR3 comprises 15 residues. The CDR3 DNA reads as TGTGCCAGCAGCCCCGGGAGGGCGACTTCCTACGAGCAGTACTTC. The encoded protein is CASSPGRATSYEQYF.

This clone was found a few times. The chain couples TRBV6-6 to TRBJ1-5; D unclear. The CDR3 length is 11 residues. Looked up from germline, CDR1 is MNHNY and CDR2 is SVGAGI (reference sequence). Trimming removed 8 bases from V and 8 bases from J, with 10 bases in between. Here the CDR3 DNA reads TGTGCCAGCCGCCTCCGGGAGCCCCAGCATTTT. This gives the protein CASRLREPQHF.

The genes are TRBV7-2 and TRBJ2-1; a possible D gene is TRBD2 (5 bases). The CDR3 runs to 15 residues. V shed 5 bases and J shed 8 bases, with 19 bases lying between them. Germline assignment: CDR1 SGHTA and CDR2 FQGNSA. The CDR3 reads CASSPTRGQVYEQFF. The CDR3 region has the DNA TGTGCCAGCAGCCCAACCCGGGGTCAAGTCTATGAGCAGTTCTTC.

The chain joins TRBV6-2 or TRBV6-3 to TRBJ2-3, with TRBD2 as a possible D gene (6 bases). The CDR3 has 18 residues. Germline CDR1 is MNHEY and CDR2 is SVGEGT. The V gene lost 2 bases and the J gene lost 0 bases, with 18 bases spanning the gap. The CDR3 sequence is CASSYPRGAGRSTDTQYF. Here the CDR3 DNA reads TGTGCCAGCAGTTACCCGAGGGGTGCGGGACGCAGCACAGATACGCAGTATTTT.

This chain connects TRBV6-4 to TRBJ1-1; no clear D. Germline lookup yields CDR1 MRHNA and CDR2 SNTAGT. The CDR3 spans 17 residues. The ends were cut back, 6 bases at V and 1 base at J, with 21 bases in the middle. The CDR3 is CASRRTSKTFRNTEAFF. CDR3 in DNA: TGTGCCAGCAGGAGGACTTCCAAGACCTTTAGGAACACTGAAGCTTTCTTT.

This clone has only one observation. This chain's CDR3 is CASSYVGGRNQPQHF. CDR3 coding DNA: TGTGCCAGCAGTTACGTGGGGGGGCGAAATCAGCCCCAGCATTTT. The genes are TRBV6-2 or TRBV6-3 and TRBJ1-5, with D possibly being TRBD1 (6 bases). The V gene lost 2 bases and the J gene lost 4 bases, with 12 bases spanning the gap. Germline V lookup: CDR1 MNHEY, CDR2 SVGEGT. CDR3 length: 15 amino acids.